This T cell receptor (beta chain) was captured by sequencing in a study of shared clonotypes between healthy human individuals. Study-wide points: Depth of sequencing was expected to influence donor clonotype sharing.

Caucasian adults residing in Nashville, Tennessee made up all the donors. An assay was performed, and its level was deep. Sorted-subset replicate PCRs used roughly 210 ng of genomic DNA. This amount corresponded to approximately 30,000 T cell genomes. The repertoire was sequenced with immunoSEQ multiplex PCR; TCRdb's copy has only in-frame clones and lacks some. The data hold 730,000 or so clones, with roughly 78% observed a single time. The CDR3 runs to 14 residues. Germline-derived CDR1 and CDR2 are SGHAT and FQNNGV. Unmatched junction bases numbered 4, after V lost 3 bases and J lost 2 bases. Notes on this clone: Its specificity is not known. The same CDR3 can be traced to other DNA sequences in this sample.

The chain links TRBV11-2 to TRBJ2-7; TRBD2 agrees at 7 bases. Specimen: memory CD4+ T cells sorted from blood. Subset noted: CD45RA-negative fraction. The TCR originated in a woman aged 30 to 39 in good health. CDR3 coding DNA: TGTGCCAGCAGCTTGAGGGAGGGGCCCTACGAGCAGTACTTC. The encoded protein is CASSLREGPYEQYF.